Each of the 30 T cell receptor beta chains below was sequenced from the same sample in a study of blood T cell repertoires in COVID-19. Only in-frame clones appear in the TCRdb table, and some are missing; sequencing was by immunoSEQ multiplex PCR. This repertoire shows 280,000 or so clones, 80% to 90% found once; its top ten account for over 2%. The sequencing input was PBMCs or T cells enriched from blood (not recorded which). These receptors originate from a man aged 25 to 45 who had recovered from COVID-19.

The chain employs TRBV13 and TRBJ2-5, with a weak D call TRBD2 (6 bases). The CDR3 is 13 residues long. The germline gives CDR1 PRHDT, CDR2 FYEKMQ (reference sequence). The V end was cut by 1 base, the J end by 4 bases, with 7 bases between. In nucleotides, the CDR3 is TGTGCCAGCAGCTTAGAGGGAGGAGAGACCCAGTACTTC. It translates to CASSLEGGETQYF.

CDR3 in DNA: TGTGCCAGCATCGGACAGGCCTATAATTCACCCCTCCACTTT. The encoded protein is CASIGQAYNSPLHF. V usage is TRBV6-5 and J usage is TRBJ1-6; 7 bases agree with TRBD1. This CDR3 is 14 amino acids long. With V trimmed by 7 bases and J by 2 bases, 2 bases remained unmatched. Germline loops: CDR1 MNHEY, CDR2 SVGAGI.

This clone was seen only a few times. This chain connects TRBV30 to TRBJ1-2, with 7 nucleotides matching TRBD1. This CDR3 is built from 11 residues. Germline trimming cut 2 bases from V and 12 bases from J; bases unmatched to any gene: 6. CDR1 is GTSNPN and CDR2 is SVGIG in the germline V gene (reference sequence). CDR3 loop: CAWSNRGANTF. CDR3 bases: TGTGCCTGGAGTAACAGGGGAGCGAACACCTTC. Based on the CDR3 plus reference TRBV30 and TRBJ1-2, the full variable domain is SQTIHQWPATLVQPVGSPLSLECTVEGTSNPNLYWYRQAAGRGLQLLFYSVGIGQISSEVPQNLSASRPQDRQFILSSKKLLLSDSGFYLCAWSNRGANTFGSGTRLTVV.

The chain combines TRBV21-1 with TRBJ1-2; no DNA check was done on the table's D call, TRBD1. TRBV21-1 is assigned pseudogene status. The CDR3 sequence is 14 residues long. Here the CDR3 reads CASSKLGRVDGYTF. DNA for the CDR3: TGTGCCAGCAGCAAATTGGGCAGGGTCGATGGCTACACCTTC.

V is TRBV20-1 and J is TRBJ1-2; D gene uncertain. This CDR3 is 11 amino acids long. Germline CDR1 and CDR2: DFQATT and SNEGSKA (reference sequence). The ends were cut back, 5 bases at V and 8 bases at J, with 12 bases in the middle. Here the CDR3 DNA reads TGCAGTGCTCCTTCAGTTAAAGGCTACACCTTC. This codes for CSAPSVKGYTF.

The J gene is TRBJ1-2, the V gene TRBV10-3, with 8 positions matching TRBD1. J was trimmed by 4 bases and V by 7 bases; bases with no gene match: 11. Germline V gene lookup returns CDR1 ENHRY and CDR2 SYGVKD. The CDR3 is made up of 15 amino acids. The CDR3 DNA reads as TGTGCCATCACCGAATCTGACAGGGGAGCCTATGGCTACACCTTC. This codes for CAITESDRGAYGYTF.

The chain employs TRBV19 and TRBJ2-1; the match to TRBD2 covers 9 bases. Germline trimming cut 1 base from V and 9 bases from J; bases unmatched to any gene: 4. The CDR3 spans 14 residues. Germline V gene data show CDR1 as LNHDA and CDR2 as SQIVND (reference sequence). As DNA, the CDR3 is TGTGCCAGTAGTATAGGGCGGGGGGGCGGTGAGCAGTTCTTC. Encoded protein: CASSIGRGGGEQFF.

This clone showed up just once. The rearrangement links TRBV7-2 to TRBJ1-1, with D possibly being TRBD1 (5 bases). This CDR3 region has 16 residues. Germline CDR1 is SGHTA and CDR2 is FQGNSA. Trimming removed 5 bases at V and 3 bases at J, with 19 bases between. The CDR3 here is CASSPVGRAGHTEAFF. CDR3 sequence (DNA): TGTGCCAGCAGCCCAGTGGGTCGTGCGGGGCACACTGAAGCTTTCTTT.

The CDR3 reads CATSSALGGSYEQYF. CDR3 nucleotide sequence: TGTGCCACCAGCAGCGCCTTGGGGGGGTCCTACGAGCAGTACTTC. The J gene is TRBJ2-7, the V gene TRBV15; 7 nucleotides agree with TRBD2. This CDR3 has 15 residues. J lost 1 base, V lost 3 bases, and 6 bases had no gene match. Germline CDR1 and CDR2: LNHNV and YYDKDF (reference sequence).

The chain's CDR3 is CASSLGQGNYGYTF. The CDR3 DNA is TGTGCCAGCAGCCTCGGACAGGGGAACTATGGCTACACCTTC. The chain uses TRBV16 and TRBJ1-2; 9 nucleotides line up with TRBD1. J gave up 2 bases and V 4 bases, and 2 bases lay outside the gene matches. Per germline, CDR1 KGHSY and CDR2 FQNENV. CDR3 length: 14 amino acids.

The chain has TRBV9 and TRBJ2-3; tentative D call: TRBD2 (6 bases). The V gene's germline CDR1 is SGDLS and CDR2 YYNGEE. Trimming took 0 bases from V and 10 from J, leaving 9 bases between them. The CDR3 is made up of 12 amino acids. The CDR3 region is CASSVVEGSQYF. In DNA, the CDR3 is TGTGCCAGCAGCGTAGTGGAGGGGTCGCAGTATTTT.

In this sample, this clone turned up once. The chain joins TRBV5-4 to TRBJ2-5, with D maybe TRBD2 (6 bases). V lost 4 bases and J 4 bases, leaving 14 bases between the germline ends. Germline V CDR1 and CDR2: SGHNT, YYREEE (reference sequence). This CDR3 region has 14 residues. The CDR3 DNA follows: TGTGCCAGCAGCGACACGACCGGGGGAGAGACCCAGTACTTC. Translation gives CASSDTTGGETQYF.

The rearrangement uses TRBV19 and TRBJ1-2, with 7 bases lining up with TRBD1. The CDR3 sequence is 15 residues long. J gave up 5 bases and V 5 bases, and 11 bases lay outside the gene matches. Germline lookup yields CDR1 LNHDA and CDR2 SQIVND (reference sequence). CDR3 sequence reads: CASSEGGWSNYGYTF. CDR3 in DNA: TGTGCCAGTAGTGAAGGGGGCTGGTCGAATTATGGCTACACCTTC. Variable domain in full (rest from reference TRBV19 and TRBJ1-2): DGGITQSPKYLFRKEGQNVTLSCEQNLNHDAMYWYRQDPGQGLRLIYYSQIVNDFQKGDIAEGYSVSREKKESFPLTVTSAQKNPTAFYLCASSEGGWSNYGYTFGSGTRLTVV.

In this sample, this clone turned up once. CDR3 in DNA: TGTGCCAGCAGTAAGACAGGACTCTACGAGCAGTACTTC. Translating it yields CASSKTGLYEQYF. The chain employs TRBV27 and TRBJ2-7; weak D call: TRBD1 (6 bases). This CDR3 is built from 13 residues. Trimming pared 5 bases from V and 3 bases from J, leaving 11 bases between. Looked up from germline, CDR1 is MNHEY and CDR2 is SMNVEV (reference sequence).

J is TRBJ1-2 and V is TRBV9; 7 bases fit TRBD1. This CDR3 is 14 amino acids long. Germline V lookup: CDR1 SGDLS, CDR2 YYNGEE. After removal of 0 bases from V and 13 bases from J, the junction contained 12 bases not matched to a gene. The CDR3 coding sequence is TGTGCCAGCAGCGTAGATGGGACAGCCATAGGAGGCACCTTC. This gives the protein CASSVDGTAIGGTF.

CDR3 residues: CATSRRQGSVLEQYF. The DNA of the CDR3 is TGTGCCACCAGCAGAAGACAGGGTTCCGTCCTCGAGCAGTACTTC. This rearrangement joins TRBV15 to TRBJ2-7; 7 bases are a match to TRBD1. Losses at the gene ends were 2 bases for V and 6 bases for J; bases not matched to a gene: 10. Germline V CDR1 and CDR2: LNHNV, YYDKDF (reference sequence). The CDR3 has 15 residues.

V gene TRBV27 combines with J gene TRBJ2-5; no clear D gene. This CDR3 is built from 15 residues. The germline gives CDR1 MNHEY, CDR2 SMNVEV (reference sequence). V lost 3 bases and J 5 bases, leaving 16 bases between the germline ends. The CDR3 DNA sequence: TGTGCCAGCAGTTTCGGTATTGGCGCCGGGGAGACCCAGTACTTC. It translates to CASSFGIGAGETQYF.

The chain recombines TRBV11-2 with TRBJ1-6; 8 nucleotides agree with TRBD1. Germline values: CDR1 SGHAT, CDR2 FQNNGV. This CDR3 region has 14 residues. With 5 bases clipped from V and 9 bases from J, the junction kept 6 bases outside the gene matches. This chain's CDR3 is CASSRQGIGSPLHF. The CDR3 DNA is TGTGCCAGCAGCCGACAGGGGATAGGTTCACCCCTCCACTTT.

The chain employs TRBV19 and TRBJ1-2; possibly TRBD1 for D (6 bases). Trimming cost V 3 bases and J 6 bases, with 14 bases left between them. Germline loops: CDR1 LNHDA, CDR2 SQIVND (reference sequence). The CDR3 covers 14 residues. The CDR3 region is CASSMGAQTDGYTF. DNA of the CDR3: TGTGCCAGTAGTATGGGGGCCCAGACAGATGGCTACACCTTC.

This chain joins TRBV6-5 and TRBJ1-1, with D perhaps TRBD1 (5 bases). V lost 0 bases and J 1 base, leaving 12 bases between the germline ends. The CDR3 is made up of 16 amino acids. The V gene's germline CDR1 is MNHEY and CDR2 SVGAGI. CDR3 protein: CASSYSRPRANTEAFF. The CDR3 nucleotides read TGTGCCAGCAGTTACTCGCGCCCCAGGGCGAACACTGAAGCTTTCTTT.

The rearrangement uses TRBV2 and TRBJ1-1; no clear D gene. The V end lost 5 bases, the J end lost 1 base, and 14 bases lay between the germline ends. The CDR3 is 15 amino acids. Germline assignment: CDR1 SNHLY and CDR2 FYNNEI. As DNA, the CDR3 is TGTGCCAGCAGTCACACGCCACCCTGGAACACTGAAGCTTTCTTT. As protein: CASSHTPPWNTEAFF.

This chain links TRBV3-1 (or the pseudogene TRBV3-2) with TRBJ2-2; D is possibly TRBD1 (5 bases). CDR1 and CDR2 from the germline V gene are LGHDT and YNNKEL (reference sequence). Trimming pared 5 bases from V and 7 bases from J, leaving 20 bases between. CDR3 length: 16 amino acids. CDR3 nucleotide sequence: TGTGCCAGCAGCTCCCCGGGCAGGGTTAACGGCGGGGAGCTGTTTTTT. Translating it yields CASSSPGRVNGGELFF.

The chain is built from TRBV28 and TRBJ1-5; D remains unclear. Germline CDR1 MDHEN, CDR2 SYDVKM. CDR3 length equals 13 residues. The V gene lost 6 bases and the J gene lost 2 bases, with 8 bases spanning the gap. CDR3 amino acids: CASRRLRNQPQHF. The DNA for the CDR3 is TGTGCCAGCAGGCGTTTACGCAATCAGCCCCAGCATTTT.

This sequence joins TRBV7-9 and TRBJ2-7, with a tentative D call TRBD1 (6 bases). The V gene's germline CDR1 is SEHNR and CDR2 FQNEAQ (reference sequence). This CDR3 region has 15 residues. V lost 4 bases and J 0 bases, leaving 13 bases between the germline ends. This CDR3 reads CASSWTDKDSYEQYF. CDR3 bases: TGTGCCAGCAGCTGGACAGATAAAGACTCCTACGAGCAGTACTTC.

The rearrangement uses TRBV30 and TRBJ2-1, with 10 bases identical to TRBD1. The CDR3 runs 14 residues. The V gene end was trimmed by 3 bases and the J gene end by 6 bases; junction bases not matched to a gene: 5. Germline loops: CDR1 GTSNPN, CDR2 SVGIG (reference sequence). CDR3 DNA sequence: TGTGCCTGGAGCCGGGACAGGGGCCTCAATGAGCAGTTCTTC. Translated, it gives CAWSRDRGLNEQFF.

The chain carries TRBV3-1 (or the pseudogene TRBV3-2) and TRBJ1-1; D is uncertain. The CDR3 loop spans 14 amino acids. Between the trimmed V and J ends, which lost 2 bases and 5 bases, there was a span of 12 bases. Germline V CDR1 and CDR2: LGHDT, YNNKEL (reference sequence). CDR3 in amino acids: CASSQRETGTEAFF. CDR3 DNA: TGTGCCAGCAGCCAACGGGAGACGGGAACTGAAGCTTTCTTT.

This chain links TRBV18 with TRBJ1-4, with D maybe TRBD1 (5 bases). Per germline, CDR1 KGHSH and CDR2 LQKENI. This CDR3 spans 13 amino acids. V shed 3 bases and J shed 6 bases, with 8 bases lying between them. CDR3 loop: CASSPDSDEKLFF. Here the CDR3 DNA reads TGTGCCAGCTCACCTGACAGTGATGAAAAACTGTTTTTT.

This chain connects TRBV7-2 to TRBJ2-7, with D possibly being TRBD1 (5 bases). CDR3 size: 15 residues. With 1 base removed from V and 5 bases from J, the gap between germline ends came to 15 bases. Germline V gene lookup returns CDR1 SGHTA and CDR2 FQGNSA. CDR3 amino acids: CASSLGGRVHNEQYF. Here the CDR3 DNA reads TGTGCCAGCAGCTTAGGCGGCAGGGTTCACAACGAGCAGTACTTC.

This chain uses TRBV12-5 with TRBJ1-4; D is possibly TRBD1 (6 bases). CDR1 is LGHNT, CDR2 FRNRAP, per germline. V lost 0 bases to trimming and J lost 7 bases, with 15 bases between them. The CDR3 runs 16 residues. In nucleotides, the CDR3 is TGTGCTAGTGGTTTGGTAAGGGGGAGCGGGATTGAAAAACTGTTTTTT. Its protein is CASGLVRGSGIEKLFF.

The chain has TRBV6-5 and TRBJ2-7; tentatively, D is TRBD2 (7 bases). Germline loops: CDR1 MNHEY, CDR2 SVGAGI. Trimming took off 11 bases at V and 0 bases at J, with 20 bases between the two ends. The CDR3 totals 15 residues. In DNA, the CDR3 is TGTGCCGTGGACCGGGGGGCAGGGAGCTCCTACGAGCAGTACTTC. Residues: CAVDRGAGSSYEQYF.